The rows below give T cell receptor beta chains drawn from one sample of a study of shared clonotypes between healthy human individuals. The protocol was immunoSEQ multiplex PCR, while the TCRdb copy is restricted to in-frame clones and leaves out a portion. The table records a few hundred thousand clones, roughly four fifths of them present only once. The sample consisted of PBMCs. These receptors all come from a woman aged 40 to 49 in good health. Some clones in this sample may be carry-over from other donors' samples. The CDR3 runs from the conserved cysteine through the conserved F or W. D genes are given only for firm matches. Clone size appears in some rows only: once, few, many, or a class for an expanded clone.

CDR3aa,CDR3nt,d_gene,abundance,v_gene,j_gene,len
CASSLGSWGGYTF,TGTGCCAGCAGCTTAGGATCTTGGGGAGGCTACACCTTC,-,-,TRBV7-2,TRBJ1-2,13
CASSPGPNTGELFF,TGTGCCAGCAGCCCGGGCCCTAACACCGGGGAGCTGTTTTTT,-,-,TRBV5-4,TRBJ2-2,14
CASRSIGDQPQHF,TGTGCCAGCAGATCCATCGGAGATCAGCCCCAGCATTTT,-,-,TRBV6-1,TRBJ1-5,13
CASSPRLDADNEQFF,TGTGCCAGCAGCCCCCGACTAGACGCCGACAATGAGCAGTTCTTC,-,-,TRBV9,TRBJ2-1,15
CASSSGLYGYTF,TGTGCCAGCAGCTCGGGGCTCTATGGCTACACCTTC,-,-,TRBV28,TRBJ1-2,12
CAWKKSRDTVVGNTIYF,TGTGCCTGGAAAAAATCAAGGGACACTGTTGTTGGAAACACCATATATTTT,-,many,TRBV30,TRBJ1-3,17
CASSRGTGSEEQYF,TGTGCCAGCAGTAGAGGGACAGGGTCGGAGGAGCAGTACTTC,TRBD1,-,TRBV6-1,TRBJ2-7,14
CASSPGLDEKLFF,TGCGCCAGCAGCCCGGGACTCGATGAAAAACTGTTTTTT,-,few,TRBV5-1,TRBJ1-4,13
CASSFRSNQPQHF,TGTGCCAGTAGCTTCCGGAGCAATCAGCCCCAGCATTTT,-,once,TRBV19,TRBJ1-5,13
CASIPLAGAYNEQFF,TGTGCCAGCATACCACTAGCGGGGGCCTACAATGAGCAGTTCTTC,TRBD2,-,TRBV6-6,TRBJ2-1,15
CASSLWTSGNEQFF,TGTGCCAGCAGTTTATGGACTAGCGGCAATGAGCAGTTCTTC,TRBD2,-,TRBV27,TRBJ2-1,14
CASSLGSIPYGYTF,TGTGCCAGCAGCTTAGGGTCAATACCCTATGGCTACACCTTC,-,few,TRBV7-2,TRBJ1-2,14
CASSPSGSRTDTQYF,TGTGCCAGCAGCCCTAGCGGGAGTCGCACAGATACGCAGTATTTT,TRBD2,-,TRBV5-4,TRBJ2-3,15